The 6 T cell receptor beta chains listed next were all sequenced from one sample in a study of T cell repertoires in aging, cancer and after chemotherapy. The template was genomic DNA from peripheral blood, not RNA. Rearranged V-D-J TRB sequences were amplified with a mixed TRB-A/B primer pool. A single record per CDR3 protein comes from TCRdb applying MiXCR to the multiplex PCR reads. The sample lists 2,000 or so distinct CDR3 sequences, 17% occurring once. The sequenced sample was blood. The receptors stem from a human donor with a solid tumor.

By its share, this clonotype is medium-sized. This rearrangement joins TRBV20-1 to TRBJ2-1, with TRBD2 identical over 9 bases. Trimming removed 4 bases from V and 6 bases from J; junction bases left unmatched: 13. The CDR3 has 16 amino acids. Germline loops: CDR1 DFQATT, CDR2 SNEGSKA (reference sequence). CDR3 sequence (DNA): TGCAGTGCTACTATCCCCGAGGGACTAGCAATCAATGAGCAGTTCTTC. Protein: CSATIPEGLAINEQFF.

This clonotype is medium-sized by share. The chain couples TRBV19 to TRBJ1-5; tentatively, D is TRBD1 (5 bases). Germline V gives CDR1 LNHDA, CDR2 SQIVND (reference sequence). This CDR3 spans 17 amino acids. Trimming pared 7 bases from V and 7 bases from J, leaving 26 bases between. CDR3 region: CASTLRAKGPYPQPQHF. CDR3 DNA sequence: TGTGCCAGTACCTTAAGGGCCAAGGGGCCTTATCCCCAGCCCCAGCATTTT.

By share of the sample, this clonotype is medium-sized (0.01 to 0.1%). This sequence joins TRBV27 and TRBJ1-2; D perhaps matches TRBD1 (6 bases). The CDR3 loop spans 14 amino acids. Germline lookup yields CDR1 MNHEY and CDR2 SMNVEV (reference sequence). V shed 8 bases and J shed 2 bases, with 15 bases lying between them. CDR3 sequence reads: CASRGVGANYGYTF. In nucleotides, the CDR3 is TGTGCCAGCCGAGGGGTGGGGGCAAACTATGGCTACACCTTC.

Judged by abundance, this clonotype is medium-sized (0.01 to 0.1%). The chain is built from TRBV5-6 and TRBJ1-1; D unclear. The CDR3 is 16 amino acids. In germline, CDR1 is SGHDT, CDR2 YYEEEE. The V gene lost 4 bases and the J gene lost 0 bases, with 16 bases spanning the gap. The CDR3 sequence is CASSPALTQLNTEAFF. CDR3 sequence (DNA): TGTGCCAGCAGCCCCGCCCTTACACAATTGAACACTGAAGCTTTCTTT. The complete variable domain, with remaining parts taken from reference TRBV5-6 and TRBJ1-1, reads DAGVTQSPTHLIKTRGQQVTLRCSPKSGHDTVSWYQQALGQGPQFIFQYYEEEERQRGNFPDRFSGHQFPNYSSELNVNALLLGDSALYLCASSPALTQLNTEAFFGQGTRLTVV.

This clonotype ranks as medium-sized (0.01 to 0.1%). V is TRBV5-1 and J is TRBJ2-1, with 10 nucleotides matching TRBD2. The CDR3 totals 17 residues. The trim removed 0 bases at V and 10 bases at J, leaving 13 bases unmatched. Germline assignment: CDR1 SGHRS and CDR2 YFSETQ. This CDR3 is CASSLGPQREGLSEQFF. The DNA of the CDR3 is TGCGCCAGCAGCTTGGGGCCGCAGCGGGAGGGTCTCTCCGAGCAGTTCTTC. The whole variable domain, remainder taken from reference TRBV5-1 and TRBJ2-1, is KAGVTQTPRYLIKTRGQQVTLSCSPISGHRSVSWYQQTPGQGLQFLFEYFSETQRNKGNFPGRFSGRQFSNSRSEMNVSTLELGDSALYLCASSLGPQREGLSEQFFGPGTRLTVL.

By its share, this clonotype is medium-sized. The V call is TRBV30, the J call TRBJ1-2, with 9 nucleotides matching TRBD1. This CDR3 is 16 amino acids long. Germline V gene data show CDR1 as GTSNPN and CDR2 as SVGIG (reference sequence). J was trimmed by 1 base and V by 5 bases; bases with no gene match: 11. The CDR3 DNA is TGTGCCTGGGGGGGGGAAACAGGGGGCGATAACTATGGCTACACCTTC. As protein: CAWGGETGGDNYGYTF. Full variable domain (missing parts from reference TRBV30 and TRBJ1-2): SQTIHQWPATLVQPVGSPLSLECTVEGTSNPNLYWYRQAAGRGLQLLFYSVGIGQISSEVPQNLSASRPQDRQFILSSKKLLLSDSGFYLCAWGGETGGDNYGYTFGSGTRLTVV.